Listed here are 29 T cell receptor beta chains from one sample, sequenced in a study of T cells in women clearing cervical HPV infection. Using immunoSEQ multiplex PCR, the repertoire was profiled, and TCRdb retains in-frame clones only, with some absent. In all, the sample yields some 30,000 clones. Input material: blood buffy coat. These receptors all come from a woman between 18 and 75 years old with a cervical HPV16 infection that either progressed to CIN3+ or cleared (not recorded which).

A word on this clone: The sequence runs out 3 residues before the end of the CDR3; the remainder is reconstructed from the germline J gene. The chain has TRBV19 and TRBJ2-7, with 7 bases matching TRBD1. CDR1 and CDR2 (germline): LNHDA, SQIVND (reference sequence). The CDR3 covers 14 residues. Losses at the gene ends were 10 bases for V and 0 bases for J; bases not matched to a gene: 9. The CDR3 spells CATKSRGTSYEQYF. CDR3 DNA (partial): TGTGCCACCAAATCCAGGGGGACCTCCTACGAG. Complete variable domain (other parts from reference TRBV19 and TRBJ2-7): DGGITQSPKYLFRKEGQNVTLSCEQNLNHDAMYWYRQDPGQGLRLIYYSQIVNDFQKGDIAEGYSVSREKKESFPLTVTSAQKNPTAFYLCATKSRGTSYEQYFGPGTRLTVT.

The CDR3: CASSIFGGWDQPQHF. The sequenced CDR3 bases are TGTGCCAGTAGTATTTTCGGGGGATGGGATCAGCCC. V gene TRBV19 combines with J gene TRBJ1-5; a weak D match, TRBD1 (5 bases). The CDR3 end lies 3 residues beyond the end of the read and is filled in from the germline J gene. Germline values: CDR1 LNHDA, CDR2 SQIVND (reference sequence). Deletions cut 3 bases from V and 5 bases from J, with 14 bases between. This CDR3 contains 15 residues.

As for this clone: From the germline J gene comes the end of the CDR3, since the read stops 3 residues before it. The chain uses TRBV6-1 and TRBJ2-3, with a possible D match to TRBD2 (6 bases). Per germline, CDR1 MNHNS and CDR2 SASEGT. The V end lost 2 bases, the J end lost 3 bases, and 12 bases lay between the germline ends. This CDR3 comprises 15 residues. The part of the CDR3 DNA that was read is TGTGCCAGCAGTGAAAGTCGGGGGAGAACAGATACG. Translation gives CASSESRGRTDT. The whole CDR3 region reads CASSESRGRTDTQYF.

Remarks on this clone: The read ends 3 residues before the CDR3 terminus; that terminus is restored from the germline J gene. This chain connects TRBV29-1 to TRBJ2-4, with D tentatively TRBD1 (5 bases). This CDR3 region has 12 residues. V lost 4 bases and J 5 bases, leaving 9 bases between the germline ends. Germline-derived CDR1 and CDR2 are SQVTM and ANQGSEA. The part of the CDR3 DNA that was read is TGCAGCGTTGGCAGGGCGCAAAACATT. This codes for CSVGRAQNI. The CDR3, in full, reads CSVGRAQNIQYF.

Comment on this clone: The read ends 3 residues shy of where the CDR3 ends; the end is completed using the germline J gene. The chain joins TRBV11-3 to TRBJ1-5; 7 bases map to TRBD1. The CDR3 is 13 amino acids. Germline values: CDR1 SGHNT, CDR2 YENEEA. V lost 9 bases and J lost 1; bases outside the gene matches: 3. CDR3: CARTGVSNQPQHF. CDR3 DNA, as far as it was read: TGTGCCAGAACAGGGGTGAGCAATCAGCCC. Drawing the rest from reference TRBV11-3 and TRBJ1-5, the complete variable domain is EAGVVQSPRYKIIEKKQPVAFWCNPISGHNTLYWYLQNLGQGPELLIRYENEEAVDDSQLPKDRFSAERLKGVDSTLKIQPAELGDSAVYLCARTGVSNQPQHFGDGTRLSIL.

Details on this clone: The read is 3 residues too short to cover the CDR3 end, so that end is filled in from the germline J gene. The chain combines TRBV2 with TRBJ2-1, with D unresolved. CDR1 is SNHLY, CDR2 FYNNEI, per germline. V was cut by 8 bases and J by 0 bases, with 11 bases left in between. This CDR3 region has 14 residues. The chain's CDR3 is CASVNMPSYNEQFF. Incomplete CDR3 DNA: TGTGCCAGCGTCAACATGCCCTCCTACAATGAG.

A note on this clone: The junction shows a germline mismatch at one end, possibly a read error. The CDR3 end lies 3 residues beyond the end of the read and is filled in from the germline J gene. The chain combines TRBV7-7 with TRBJ2-5; D call uncertain. The CDR3 runs 13 residues. Germline V lookup: CDR1 SSHAT, CDR2 FNYEAQ (reference sequence). CDR3 bases read: TGTGCTAGCAGCTTAAGGTTACAAGAGACC. Its protein is CASSLRLQET. The CDR3 reads in full as CASSLRLQETQYF.

About this clone itself: The junction differs from germline at one of its ends, possibly a read error. Other DNA sequences in the same sample also yield this CDR3. The CDR3: CASSFPQGSGNTIYF. CDR3 bases read: TGTGCCAGCAGCTTCCCGCAGGGGTCTGGAAACACT. The chain links TRBV7-2 to TRBJ1-3, with D tentatively TRBD1 (6 bases). Sequencing ends 3 residues short of the CDR3 end; the germline J gene provides the rest. This CDR3 spans 15 amino acids. The germline gives CDR1 SGHTA, CDR2 FQGNSA.

A remark on this clone: The CDR3 end lies 3 residues beyond the end of the read and is filled in from the germline J gene. J is TRBJ2-7 and V is TRBV7-6, with 8 bases lining up with TRBD2. Germline assignment: CDR1 SGHVS and CDR2 FNYEAQ. With V trimmed by 3 bases and J by 6 bases, 7 bases remained unmatched. This CDR3 is 14 amino acids long. The CDR3 DNA, read in part, is TGTGCCAGCAGCTTTAGTAGCGGGACGGTCGAG. Its protein is CASSFSSGTVE. The CDR3, in full, reads CASSFSSGTVEQYF.

As for this clone: The read comes to an end 3 residues before the CDR3 does, leaving the germline J gene to fill in the end. This sequence joins TRBV18 and TRBJ2-5; tentatively, D is TRBD2 (6 bases). The CDR3 length is 15 residues. Germline assignment: CDR1 KGHSH and CDR2 LQKENI. V lost 6 bases and J lost 1, with 15 bases in between. The CDR3 loop reads CASSPQRAPQETQYF. Incomplete CDR3 DNA: TGTGCCAGCTCTCCCCAGCGGGCTCCCCAAGAGACC.

On this clone: The read falls 3 residues short of the CDR3 end, and the missing part is taken from the germline J gene. J is TRBJ1-2 and V is TRBV6-2 or TRBV6-3, with a possible D match to TRBD1 (5 bases). The CDR3 sequence is 16 residues long. CDR1 and CDR2 from the germline V gene are MNHEY and SVGEGT. The DNA read from the CDR3 is TGTGCCAGCAGTTACGGGATGGGACTAGCCGCACTCGAC. This encodes CASSYGMGLAALD. From start to end, the CDR3 is CASSYGMGLAALDYTF.

About this clone itself: The read gets to within 3 residues of the CDR3 end, and the germline J gene fills in the rest. The V gene is TRBV5-4, the J gene TRBJ1-2; D perhaps matches TRBD1 (6 bases). This CDR3 is built from 12 residues. Germline CDR1 SGHNT, CDR2 YYREEE (reference sequence). Trimming shortened V by 5 bases and J by 7 bases, and 12 bases separated the two germline ends. CDR3 amino acids: CASSPHRVGYTF. CDR3 bases read: TGTGCCAGCAGTCCCCACAGGGTTGGC.

In the case of this clone: The CDR3 end falls 3 residues outside the read, so it is completed with the germline J gene. Distinct nucleotide sequences in the sample also encode this CDR3. This chain uses TRBV19 with TRBJ1-6; TRBD1 agrees at 8 bases. The V segment lost 7 bases and the J segment 6 bases; nucleotides outside the gene matches: 2. CDR1 LNHDA and CDR2 SQIVND come from the germline V gene (reference sequence). The CDR3 extends over 13 amino acids. The covered CDR3 bases are TGTGCCAGTAAGACAGGGGTTAATTCACCC. Residues: CASKTGVNSP. From start to end, the CDR3 is CASKTGVNSPLHF.

Of note for this clone: The read finishes 3 residues shy of the CDR3 end, and the germline J gene is used to complete it. This chain uses TRBV19 with TRBJ2-2, with 14 bases matching TRBD2. This CDR3 has 22 amino acids. Germline CDR1 reads LNHDA; CDR2 reads SQIVND (reference sequence). Trimming cost V 5 bases and J 5 bases; bases outside gene matches: 22. The CDR3 reads CASSFPRDKRTSGRRRTGELFF. The DNA read from the CDR3 is TGTGCCAGTAGTTTCCCCCGGGACAAAAGGACTAGCGGGAGGCGGCGGACCGGGGAG. The full variable domain, completed using reference TRBV19 and TRBJ2-2, is DGGITQSPKYLFRKEGQNVTLSCEQNLNHDAMYWYRQDPGQGLRLIYYSQIVNDFQKGDIAEGYSVSREKKESFPLTVTSAQKNPTAFYLCASSFPRDKRTSGRRRTGELFFGEGSRLTVL.

Comment on this clone: Read sequence stops 3 residues before the CDR3 end, and the germline J gene provides the missing end. This sample includes further DNA sequences coding for the same CDR3. The chain combines TRBV7-3 with TRBJ2-1, with 9 bases fitting TRBD2. J was trimmed by 7 bases and V by 2 bases; bases with no gene match: 3. CDR3 size: 14 residues. Germline lookup yields CDR1 SGHTA and CDR2 FQGTGA. CDR3 DNA (partial): TGTGCCAGCAGCTTAGCGGGAGGGCCGAATGAG. It is translated as CASSLAGGPNE. The entire CDR3 is CASSLAGGPNEQFF.

A remark on this clone: The CDR3 end lies 3 residues beyond the end of the read and is filled in from the germline J gene. The chain recombines TRBV30 with TRBJ2-7; maybe TRBD2 (5 bases). Germline V gene sequence: CDR1 GTSNPN, CDR2 SVGIG (reference sequence). The V end lost 3 bases, the J end lost 2 bases, and 14 bases lay between the germline ends. The CDR3 sequence is 14 residues long. The CDR3 protein is CAWSAGPGTYEQYF. Partial CDR3 DNA: TGTGCCTGGAGCGCCGGCCCGGGGACCTACGAG.

Remarks on this clone: The CDR3 end is not reached by the read, which stops 3 residues before it; the germline J gene fills it in. The J gene is TRBJ1-2, the V gene TRBV2; D ambiguous. The length of the CDR3 is 15 residues. Per germline, CDR1 SNHLY and CDR2 FYNNEI. V was cut by 4 bases and J by 2 bases, with 14 bases left in between. The sequenced CDR3 bases are TGTGCCAGCAGTGTGGAGGCGGCCGCGAACTATGGC. Translating gives CASSVEAAANYG. Given in full, the CDR3 is CASSVEAAANYGYTF.

Concerning this clone: A read error may account for a junction end that differs from germline. The read comes to an end 3 residues before the CDR3 does, leaving the germline J gene to fill in the end. The chain carries TRBV7-7 and TRBJ2-1; 7 bases match TRBD1. The germline V gene encodes CDR1 SSHAT and CDR2 FNYEAQ (reference sequence). The CDR3 is 13 amino acids. The chain's CDR3 is CASSLGQVNEQFF. The covered CDR3 bases are TGTGCTAGCAGCTTAGGACAGGTCAATGAG.

As concerns this clone: The read ends 3 residues early relative to the CDR3; the germline J gene fills the gap. The chain employs TRBV7-9 and TRBJ1-2, with 7 positions matching TRBD1. This CDR3 has 14 amino acids. CDR1 and CDR2 (germline): SEHNR, FQNEAQ (reference sequence). The junction had 7 bases not matched to a gene; V was cut back by 5 bases and J by 4 bases. This chain's CDR3 is CASSNRDSLYGYTF. The CDR3 DNA, read in part, is TGTGCCAGCAGCAACCGGGACAGCCTCTATGGC.

As concerns this clone: Coverage ceases 3 residues before the CDR3 finishes, and the germline J gene fills in the end. The chain uses TRBV29-1 and TRBJ1-5; the match to TRBD1 covers 7 bases. The junction had 7 bases not matched to a gene; V was cut back by 6 bases and J by 2 bases. Germline-derived CDR1 and CDR2 are SQVTM and ANQGSEA. The CDR3 has 14 amino acids. CDR3 DNA (partial): TGCAGCGTCGCACAGGGGTCAGGCAATCAGCCC. Amino acid sequence: CSVAQGSGNQP. The whole CDR3 protein reads CSVAQGSGNQPQHF.

CDR3: CASRGGGVNDYTF. CDR3 bases read: TGTGCCAGCAGGGGGGGTGGGGTCAATGAC. The chain is built from TRBV7-2 and TRBJ1-2, with D possibly TRBD1 on 5 matching bases. With the read ending 3 residues before the CDR3 end, the germline J gene is used to fill in that end. Germline V gene sequence: CDR1 SGHTA, CDR2 FQGNSA. The CDR3 extends over 13 amino acids.

Comment on this clone: The junction departs from germline at one end; a sequencing error may be responsible. The read falls 3 residues short of the CDR3 end, and the missing part is taken from the germline J gene. The chain links TRBV29-1 to TRBJ2-7, with 9 bases matching TRBD2. The V gene's germline CDR1 is SQVTM and CDR2 ANQGSEA. The CDR3 length is 13 residues. The CDR3 protein is CCVEISGGYEQYF. CDR3 DNA (partial): TGCTGCGTGGAGATTAGCGGGGGTTACGAG.

Turning to this clone: From the germline J gene comes the end of the CDR3, since the read stops 3 residues before it. The chain carries TRBV20-1 and TRBJ1-2, with 8 bases fitting TRBD1. The CDR3 runs to 11 residues. Germline CDR1 reads DFQATT; CDR2 reads SNEGSKA (reference sequence). CDR3 loop: CSAGQGYDYTF. Partial CDR3 DNA: TGCAGTGCAGGACAGGGCTACGAC.

Of note for this clone: The read falls 3 residues short of the CDR3 end, and the missing part is taken from the germline J gene. The chain recombines TRBV7-6 with TRBJ2-7, with 8 nucleotides matching TRBD2. Trimming at V came to 7 bases and at J to 4 bases, leaving 12 bases not matched to a gene. CDR3 size: 15 residues. Germline CDR1 reads SGHVS; CDR2 reads FNYEAQ. Here the CDR3 reads CASISGSTPWYEQYF. CDR3 DNA (partial): TGTGCCAGCATCAGCGGGAGCACCCCTTGGTACGAG.

As to this clone: The CDR3 end is not reached by the read, which stops 3 residues before it; the germline J gene fills it in. V and J are TRBV30 and TRBJ2-2; D gene uncertain. This CDR3 spans 15 amino acids. CDR1 is GTSNPN, CDR2 SVGIG, per germline (reference sequence). The CDR3 DNA, read in part, is TGTGCCTGGACCCCTCTGAACTCCTATAATTCACCG. Amino acid sequence: CAWTPLNSYNSP. Given in full, the CDR3 is CAWTPLNSYNSPLFF.

On this clone itself: The read stops 3 residues short of the end of the CDR3; the missing end is completed from the germline J gene. This sequence joins TRBV5-1 and TRBJ2-3; weak D call: TRBD1 (6 bases). The CDR3 covers 14 residues. Trimming took off 7 bases at V and 0 bases at J, with 12 bases between the two ends. CDR1 SGHRS and CDR2 YFSETQ come from the germline V gene. The CDR3 bases that were read are TGCGCCAGCGCCAAAACAGGGAGCACAGATACG. This translates into CASAKTGSTDT. The full CDR3 protein reads CASAKTGSTDTQYF.

CDR3 bases read: TGTGCCAGTAGTATACGGACAGGGGGACAAAACATT. As protein: CASSIRTGGQNI. The entire CDR3 protein reads CASSIRTGGQNIQYF. The V call is TRBV19, the J call TRBJ2-4; 10 bases are shared with TRBD1. The read ends 3 residues before the CDR3 terminus; that terminus is restored from the germline J gene. The trim removed 2 bases at V and 5 bases at J, leaving 3 bases unmatched. This CDR3 is 15 amino acids long. Germline CDR1 reads LNHDA; CDR2 reads SQIVND (reference sequence).

As to this clone: Read sequence stops 3 residues before the CDR3 end, and the germline J gene provides the missing end. The chain couples TRBV18 to TRBJ2-5; 8 nucleotides align to TRBD1. Germline V lookup: CDR1 KGHSH, CDR2 LQKENI. CDR3 length: 11 amino acids. CDR3 DNA (partial): TGTGCCAGCGGACAGGGCGAAACC. The encoded protein is CASGQGET. The full-length CDR3 reads as CASGQGETQYF. The variable domain in full, with the rest retrieved from reference TRBV18 and TRBJ2-5, is NAGVMQNPRHLVRRRGQEARLRCSPMKGHSHVYWYRQLPEEGLKFMVYLQKENIIDESGMPKERFSAEFPKEGPSILRIQQVVRGDSAAYFCASGQGETQYFGPGTRLLVL.

About this clone itself: The CDR3 goes on 3 residues after the read ends, and that part is filled in from the germline J gene. The J gene is TRBJ1-2, the V gene TRBV5-6; D is undetermined. Germline loops: CDR1 SGHDT, CDR2 YYEEEE. V was clipped by 4 bases and J by 4 bases, with 5 bases between them. This CDR3 contains 11 residues. CDR3 residues: CASSRVYGYTF. The DNA read from the CDR3 is TGTGCCAGCAGCCGGGTCTATGGC.